Sequencing of this T cell receptor (beta chain) was carried out in a study of CD8 T cells in ankylosing spondylitis. This clonotype has only a few counts. Its antigen remains unknown. Making use of molecular barcodes, quantitative 5'-RACE generated TCR beta libraries. One entry per CDR3 protein, called by TCRdb with MiXCR from the 5' RACE reads. The sample comprises just under 350,000 distinct CDR3 sequences, about 14% of which are singletons, and 1.1% rests with the top ten. CDR3 length equals 14 residues. Looked up from germline, CDR1 is SGHAT and CDR2 is FQNNGV. The ends were cut back, 2 bases at V and 4 bases at J, with 10 bases in the middle. Findings of the study overall: In peripheral blood, disease-linked CD8+ clones occurred at relatively low frequencies. Significant enrichment of disease-linked clones was reported in matched ankylosing spondylitis synovial fluid. Ankylosing spondylitis blood appeared to carry a characteristic TCR beta motif of roughly 8 highly homologous variants.

This sequence joins TRBV11-2 and TRBJ2-3; D not certain. Material for sequencing was blood, either unsorted or a sorted T cell fraction (not recorded which). This TCR derives from a male donor with ankylosing spondylitis or in good health (not recorded which). The DNA of the CDR3 is TGTGCCAGCAGCTTACGGACGGCCGCAGATACGCAGTATTTT. This translates into CASSLRTAADTQYF.